The present T cell receptor (beta chain) was sequenced within a study of blood T cells in healthy people across ages (dated by TCRdb to the mid-2010s). Regarding the study in general: In model experiments, template switching captured about one uniquely barcoded TCR beta cDNA molecule for every two T cells. Age-related changes in TCR beta repertoire diversity were measured in the study by deep sequencing normalized with unique cDNA molecular identifiers. Four age groups were formed from the donors: young (average about 17 years), middle-aged (around 37), aged (around 68) and long-lived (approximately 78). To avoid experimental bias, donors of different ages were randomly spread across the sequencing lanes. The study analyzed two additional independent replicas of 1 million unique cDNA reads from the same blood draw for two donors, one aged 18 to 29 and one aged 80 or older.

The protocol used for the library was 5' RACE. The sequencer listed for this sample is Illumina HiSeq 2500. A second roughly 6 to 12 cycle PCR used a sample-barcoded 5' primer and a J-beta primer mix. A template-switch 5' adaptor carrying 12 random nucleotides introduced a unique molecular identifier onto each TCR beta cDNA molecule. Each sample yielded at least 2.5 million CDR3-containing paired-end reads. First-strand cDNA was synthesized from all RNA with the Mint cDNA synthesis kit, primed by a TRBC-specific oligonucleotide. All cDNA was treated with uracil-DNA glycosylase and then went through a first 18-cycle PCR with the universal primers M1SS and BC2_uni_R. As for the original processing: For normalization, 1 million high-quality reads were randomly selected from each sample, with every read carrying a distinct molecular identifier. Reads sharing molecular identifiers were discarded rather than binned into consensus sequences. MiTCR, run with a Q25 quality threshold and the strictest error-elimination algorithm, handled CDR3 identification, clonotype clustering and error correction. A nonparametric unseen species model with Euler transformation was used to estimate lower-bound total TCR beta diversity. In-frame beta chains were kept once TCRdb had trimmed the public reads at Q25 with fastp and called clones with MiXCR. Duplicate CDR3 protein sequences are folded into a single record with the most common DNA and genes. TCRdb's processing, not the authors', yielded these V and J calls. This sample is represented by about 680,000 distinct CDR3 sequences; roughly 49% of them were singletons. The top ten constitute around a third of the sample.

The roughly 42 donors, aged 6 to 90 years, were systemically healthy Caucasian individuals from Russia. Roughly 11 milliliters of peripheral blood were drawn from each donor into EDTA-treated Vacutainer tubes. PBMCs were isolated by Ficoll-Paque density-gradient centrifugation, with at least 7 million obtained per sample. Trizol reagent was used to extract total RNA from PBMCs, with at least 5 micrograms per sample. Naive CD45RAhigh/CD27high T cell percentages were measured by flow cytometry on a PBMC aliquot from every donor. With respect to this clonotype: It has no known antigen specificity. Base-call qualities are not available, and no considerably larger clone is one nucleotide away.

Summary of the overall study and its limitations: A strong correlation was found between observed TCR beta diversity and the percentage of naive T cells measured by flow cytometry. Total diversity estimates from one million sequenced T cells were considered lower bounds and underestimates. The CMV infection status of donors was not known, potentially confounding age-related changes in expanded clonotypes. Conclusive comparison of naive and antigen-experienced compartments was prevented by the profiling of bulk unsorted PBMCs. Compared with the aged group, the long-lived group had more naive CD4+ T cells, fewer expanded clones and increased TCR diversity, suggesting age selection. As age increased, observed TCR beta diversity per million T cells dropped in a roughly linear way, and a significant reduction was already evident by age roughly 36.

The CDR3 has 14 amino acids, counting the end cysteine and phenylalanine. This entry keeps only the CDR3 DNA: 42 bases, framed from base 1. Sequences SGHTA (CDR1) and FQGNSA (CDR2) are obtained from the germline V gene. Between the V and J ends, shortened by 2 bases and 2 bases respectively, the junction contains 10 bases. This sequence uses TRBV7-2 and TRBJ2-7; TRBD2 could be the D gene, as 5 bases match. The sequenced material came from blood. This clonotype was obtained from a woman in her sixties in good health. CDR3 protein: CASSLTGMPYEQYF. Here is the DNA: TGTGCCAGCAGCTTAACCGGGATGCCCTACGAGCAGTACTTC.